This TCR beta chain was identified in a study of CD8+CD57+ T cells in acquired aplastic anemia. Study at large: DNA from sorted CD4+ and CD8+ cells averaged approximately 3.2 ug.

The germline CDR1 and CDR2 sequences are SEHNR and FQNEAQ (reference sequence). Trimming at V came to 5 bases and at J to 4 bases, leaving 6 bases not matched to a gene. The length of the CDR3 is 15 residues. Genomic DNA, the template, was used for profiling of the TCR beta VDJ and CDR3. TCRdb fed the reads into MiXCR, producing one record per CDR3 protein. Of 300,000 or so distinct CDR3 sequences listed, roughly half are singletons. The chain couples TRBV7-9 to TRBJ2-7; TRBD2 matches 12 bases. The sequence came from a human donor with severe aplastic anemia or a healthy control (not recorded which). The specimen was sorted CD4+, CD8+, or CD8+CD57+ T cells (not recorded which) from PBMCs. DNA for the CDR3: TGTGCCAGCAGCCTAGGGACTAGCGGGCTATACGAGCAGTACTTC. This gives the protein CASSLGTSGLYEQYF.